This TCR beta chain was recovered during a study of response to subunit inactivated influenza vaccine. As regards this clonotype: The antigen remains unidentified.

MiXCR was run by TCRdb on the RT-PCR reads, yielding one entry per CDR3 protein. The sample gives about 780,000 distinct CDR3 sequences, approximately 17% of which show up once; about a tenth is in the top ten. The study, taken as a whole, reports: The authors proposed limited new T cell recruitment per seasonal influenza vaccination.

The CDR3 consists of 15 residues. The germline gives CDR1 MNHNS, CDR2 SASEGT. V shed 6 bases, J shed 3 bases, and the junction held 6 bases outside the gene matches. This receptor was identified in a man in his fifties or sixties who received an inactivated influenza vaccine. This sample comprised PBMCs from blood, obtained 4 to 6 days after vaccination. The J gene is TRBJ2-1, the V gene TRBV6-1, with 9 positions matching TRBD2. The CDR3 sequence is CASSLQTSGYNEQFF. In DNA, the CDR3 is TGTGCCAGCAGCCTCCAGACTAGCGGCTACAATGAGCAGTTCTTC.